This T cell receptor (beta chain) is from a study of blood T cell repertoires in COVID-19. For the study at large: Acute-phase and convalescent COVID-19 samples originated in the United States, Italy and Spain. Sources were T cells, B-cell-depleted T cells, or PBMCs; the material itself was cDNA or gDNA.

Original processing methods: Amplifying reference gene primers gave estimates of nucleated cell counts. This table comes from immunoSEQ multiplex PCR, and its TCRdb copy is limited to in-frame clones, with some not included. That table furnishes V, J and clone size, whereas the DNA furnished D and trimming. Of tens of thousands of clones listed, just under 70% were seen once; the top ten hold 6.2%. Trimming took 5 bases from V and 6 from J, leaving 11 bases between them. This CDR3 has 13 residues. Germline CDR1 is SGHTA and CDR2 is FQGNSA. The source of this sequence is a man older than 75 with acute or convalescent COVID-19. Sequencing was carried out using peripheral blood. The chain uses TRBV7-2 and TRBJ2-1, with D hard to call. The CDR3 region is CASSPGTANEQFF. DNA for the CDR3: TGTGCCAGCAGCCCAGGAACCGCCAATGAGCAGTTCTTC.